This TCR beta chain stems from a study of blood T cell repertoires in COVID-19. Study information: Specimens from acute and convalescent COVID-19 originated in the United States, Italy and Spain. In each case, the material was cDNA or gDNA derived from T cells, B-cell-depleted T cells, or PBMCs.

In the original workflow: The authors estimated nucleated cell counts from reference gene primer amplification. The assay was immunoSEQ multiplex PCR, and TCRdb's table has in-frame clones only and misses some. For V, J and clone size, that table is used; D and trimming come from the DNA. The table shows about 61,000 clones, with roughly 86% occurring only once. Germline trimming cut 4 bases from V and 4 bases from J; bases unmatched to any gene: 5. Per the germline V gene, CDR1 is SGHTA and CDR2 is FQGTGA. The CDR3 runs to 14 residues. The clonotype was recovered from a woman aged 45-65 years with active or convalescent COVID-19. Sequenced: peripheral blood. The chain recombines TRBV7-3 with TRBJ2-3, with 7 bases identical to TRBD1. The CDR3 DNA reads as TGTGCCAGCAGCTCGGGACAGCTCCCAGATACGCAGTATTTT. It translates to CASSSGQLPDTQYF. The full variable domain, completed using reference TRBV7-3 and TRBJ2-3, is GAGVSQTPSNKVTEKGKYVELRCDPISGHTALYWYRQSLGQGPEFLIYFQGTGAADDSGLPNDRFFAVRPEGSVSTLKIQRTERGDSAVYLCASSSGQLPDTQYFGPGTRLTVL.